The 27 T cell receptor beta chains below come from one sample, sequenced in a study of identical twins. TCRdb reprocessed the 5' RACE reads with MiXCR, giving one entry per CDR3 protein. This sample has hundreds of thousands of distinct CDR3 sequences; around 6.1% occur once, and the top ten carry around 1.7%. The sample was naive T cells sorted from blood. All receptors derive from a young man in good health.

This clonotype was seen repeatedly, ten times or more. The chain joins TRBV9 to TRBJ2-1, with TRBD2 matching over 14 bases. This CDR3 spans 18 amino acids. Looked up from germline, CDR1 is SGDLS and CDR2 is YYNGEE. V shed 4 bases, J shed 8 bases, and the junction held 14 bases outside the gene matches. DNA of the CDR3: TGTGCCAGCAGCTTCCGGACTAGCGGGAGGACCGCGGGGGATGAGCAGTTCTTC. It codes for CASSFRTSGRTAGDEQFF.

The chain joins TRBV20-1 to TRBJ2-7; 8 nucleotides match TRBD2. Germline lookup yields CDR1 DFQATT and CDR2 SNEGSKA (reference sequence). With 0 bases clipped from V and 5 bases from J, the junction kept 9 bases outside the gene matches. This CDR3 comprises 15 residues. The CDR3 nucleotides read TGCAGTGCTAGAGATGGAAGCGGGAGTAAGGACGAGCAGTACGTC. Its translation is CSARDGSGSKDEQYV.

This clonotype was seen only a few times. The chain links TRBV27 to TRBJ2-1; 13 nucleotides agree with TRBD2. Germline CDR1 and CDR2: MNHEY and SMNVEV (reference sequence). Trimming at V came to 5 bases and at J to 10 bases, leaving 8 bases not matched to a gene. The CDR3 sequence is 15 residues long. The CDR3 protein is CASSLRTSGSREQFF. DNA of the CDR3: TGTGCCAGCAGTCTTCGGACTAGCGGGAGTCGGGAGCAGTTCTTC.

This clonotype has a handful of counts. The J gene is TRBJ2-7, the V gene TRBV5-1; D could derive from TRBD1 or TRBD2 (5 bases each). The CDR3 runs to 15 residues. Germline loops: CDR1 SGHRS, CDR2 YFSETQ. The V gene lost 2 bases and the J gene lost 5 bases, with 17 bases spanning the gap. This CDR3 reads CASSFSGRSFDEQYV. For the CDR3, the DNA is TGCGCCAGCAGCTTCTCGGGGCGAAGTTTTGACGAGCAGTACGTC.

This clonotype was seen more than once but under ten times. The rearrangement uses TRBV11-2 and TRBJ1-4; the D gene is possibly TRBD1 (5 bases). From germline, CDR1 is SGHAT and CDR2 FQNNGV. Trimming pared 5 bases from V and 5 bases from J, leaving 15 bases between. This CDR3 is built from 15 residues. The CDR3 loop reads CASSPPGGWNEKLFF. The CDR3 DNA reads as TGTGCCAGCAGCCCTCCGGGGGGGTGGAATGAAAAACTGTTTTTT. Full variable domain (outside the CDR3, taken from reference TRBV11-2 and TRBJ1-4): EAGVAQSPRYKIIEKRQSVAFWCNPISGHATLYWYQQILGQGPKLLIQFQNNGVVDDSQLPKDRFSAERLKGVDSTLKIQPAKLEDSAVYLCASSPPGGWNEKLFFGSGTQLSVL.

Concerning this clonotype: This CDR3 fails to terminate in the conserved phenylalanine or tryptophan, so it likely reflects a read error. This chain connects TRBV5-6 to TRBJ1-5, with no clear D. The CDR3 consists of 15 residues. CDR1 is SGHDT, CDR2 YYEEEE, per germline. V dropped 1 base and J dropped 0 bases, with 8 bases sitting between them. The CDR3 protein is CASSLSEYSNQPQHY. CDR3 bases: TGTGCCAGCAGCTTGAGTGAATATAGCAATCAGCCCCAGCATTAT.

This clonotype was detected ten times or more. The rearrangement uses TRBV12-3 or TRBV12-4 and TRBJ1-2; D might be TRBD1 (5 bases). CDR3 length: 14 amino acids. Deletions cut 5 bases from V and 4 bases from J, with 14 bases between. The DNA for the CDR3 is TGTGCCAGCAGTCCTGGGACGGAAATCTATGGCTACACCTTC. It specifies CASSPGTEIYGYTF.

The rearrangement joins TRBV5-1 to TRBJ2-1; 8 bases map to TRBD2. With 2 bases clipped from V and 0 bases from J, the junction kept 4 bases outside the gene matches. The length of the CDR3 is 16 residues. CDR1 is SGHRS and CDR2 is YFSETQ in the germline V gene. CDR3 residues: CASSLAGESSYNEQFF. As DNA, the CDR3 is TGCGCCAGCAGCTTAGCGGGAGAGAGCTCCTACAATGAGCAGTTCTTC.

This clonotype was recorded at least ten times. The chain carries TRBV6-1 and TRBJ2-3, with D possibly being TRBD1 (5 bases). The CDR3 runs to 14 residues. V lost 8 bases and J lost 4, with 16 bases in between. CDR1 is MNHNS, CDR2 SASEGT, per germline. The CDR3 is CASHGDWGADTQYF. The CDR3 DNA sequence: TGTGCCAGCCATGGAGATTGGGGCGCAGATACGCAGTATTTT.

The genes are TRBV4-1 and TRBJ1-5; 8 bases align to TRBD1. This CDR3 is 16 amino acids long. The ends lost 0 bases at V and 5 bases at J; junction bases unmatched: 6. CDR1 MGHRA and CDR2 YSYEKL come from the germline V gene. This CDR3 reads CASSQDPGQVHQPQHF. Here the CDR3 DNA reads TGCGCCAGCAGCCAAGACCCGGGACAGGTTCATCAGCCCCAGCATTTT.

This clonotype has more than one count but fewer than ten. The chain combines TRBV12-3 or TRBV12-4 with TRBJ2-7, with D unresolved. The V end was cut by 4 bases, the J end by 4 bases, with 11 bases between. The length of the CDR3 is 13 residues. The CDR3 region is CASSSLNVYEQYF. DNA for the CDR3: TGTGCCAGCAGTTCCCTCAACGTTTACGAGCAGTACTTC.

At least ten counts were recorded for this clonotype. The chain has TRBV5-1 and TRBJ2-7, with 13 nucleotides matching TRBD2. The germline V gene has CDR1 SGHRS and CDR2 YFSETQ. Germline trimming cut 5 bases from V and 2 bases from J; bases unmatched to any gene: 4. This CDR3 contains 15 residues. In DNA form, the CDR3 reads TGCGCCAGCAGGTTAGGGACTAGCGGGACCTACGAGCAGTACGTC. Encoded protein: CASRLGTSGTYEQYV.

The table lists this clonotype with a few counts. The V gene is TRBV4-1, the J gene TRBJ1-6; 8 nucleotides line up with TRBD1. After removal of 1 base from V and 9 bases from J, the junction contained 11 bases not matched to a gene. This CDR3 is 17 amino acids long. Germline V lookup: CDR1 MGHRA, CDR2 YSYEKL. The CDR3 protein is CASSQGRQGYNGSPLHF. DNA of the CDR3: TGCGCCAGCAGCCAAGGCCGACAGGGGTATAATGGTTCACCCCTCCACTTT.

The chain links TRBV5-1 to TRBJ2-3; possibly TRBD2 for D (6 bases). The CDR3 extends over 13 amino acids. The V end was cut by 5 bases, the J end by 5 bases, with 12 bases between. Germline V CDR1 and CDR2: SGHRS, YFSETQ. The DNA for the CDR3 is TGCGCCAGCAGTGCGGGATTCGGAGATACGCAGTATTTT. Translation gives CASSAGFGDTQYF.

CDR3: CASSLAPGSEQFF. In DNA form, the CDR3 reads TGCGCCAGCAGCTTGGCGCCGGGCTCTGAGCAGTTCTTC. The chain carries TRBV5-1 and TRBJ2-1, with no clear D. The CDR3 is made up of 13 amino acids. Trimming pared 0 bases from V and 9 bases from J, leaving 10 bases between. The germline CDR1 and CDR2 sequences are SGHRS and YFSETQ.

This clonotype occurred many times. The chain is built from TRBV5-1 and TRBJ1-5; 7 bases fit TRBD1. CDR1 SGHRS and CDR2 YFSETQ come from the germline V gene. The V segment lost 4 bases and the J segment 0 bases; nucleotides outside the gene matches: 4. The CDR3 is 15 amino acids. The CDR3: CASSRGDSSNQPQHF. CDR3 bases: TGCGCCAGCAGCCGGGGGGACAGTAGCAATCAGCCCCAGCATTTT.

This clonotype was counted only a few times. The chain uses TRBV20-1 and TRBJ2-3; 9 nucleotides agree with TRBD2. Germline trimming cut 1 base from V and 5 bases from J; bases unmatched to any gene: 7. CDR1 DFQATT and CDR2 SNEGSKA come from the germline V gene (reference sequence). This CDR3 is built from 15 residues. The CDR3 bases are TGCAGTGCTAGAGGTGGCGGGAGGGGGGGAGATACGCAGTATTTT. Amino acids: CSARGGGRGGDTQYF.

This clonotype was seen repeatedly, ten times or more. The chain joins TRBV30 to TRBJ2-7; maybe TRBD2 (5 bases). The CDR3 spans 12 residues. Trimming removed 3 bases from V and 9 bases from J, with 15 bases in between. Per germline, CDR1 GTSNPN and CDR2 SVGIG (reference sequence). In DNA form, the CDR3 reads TGTGCCTGGAGCCCCTCGGGGATAAGGCAGTACTTC. It encodes CAWSPSGIRQYF.

This chain connects TRBV12-3 or TRBV12-4 to TRBJ1-2, with unresolved D. Trimming stripped 2 bases from V and 6 bases from J, with 13 bases between. The CDR3 totals 14 residues. In DNA, the CDR3 is TGTGCCAGCAGTTTAAAGGCCGCAAGGGATGGCTACACCTTC. Residues: CASSLKAARDGYTF.

This clonotype was counted at least ten times. The chain recombines TRBV4-3 with TRBJ1-1; 7 bases agree with TRBD1. In germline, CDR1 is LGHNA, CDR2 YSLEER. The CDR3 has 15 residues. The V and J ends lost 1 base and 5 bases, in that order; junction bases with no gene match: 7. The CDR3 nucleotides are TGCGCCAGCAGCCAAGGGGACAGCTCTTTTACTGAAGCTTTCTTT. Protein sequence: CASSQGDSSFTEAFF.

The chain is built from TRBV29-1 and TRBJ2-7; 12 bases match TRBD2. V gave up 8 bases and J gave up 1 base; unmatched junction bases: 6. The CDR3 is 14 residues long. Germline V gives CDR1 SQVTM, CDR2 ANQGSEA. CDR3 coding DNA: TGCAGCACTTTGGGACTAGCGGGTTCCTACGAGCAGTACTTC. It codes for CSTLGLAGSYEQYF.

This clonotype was recorded at least ten times. The chain couples TRBV11-1 to TRBJ2-1; D ambiguous. V lost 1 base, J lost 15 bases, and 13 bases lay in between. Looked up from germline, CDR1 is SGHAT and CDR2 is FQDESV (reference sequence). The CDR3 totals 12 residues. The CDR3 protein is CASSLGATWVFF. CDR3 bases: TGTGCCAGCAGCTTAGGAGCAACCTGGGTGTTCTTC.

V gene TRBV2 combines with J gene TRBJ1-5; D is perhaps TRBD1 (5 bases). The CDR3 totals 18 residues. Germline V gene data show CDR1 as SNHLY and CDR2 as FYNNEI. Trimming took 2 bases from V and 0 from J, leaving 17 bases between them. The CDR3 bases are TGTGCCAGCAGTGAATTGGGACGGGAGACCTATAGCAATCAGCCCCAGCATTTT. Its protein is CASSELGRETYSNQPQHF.

In this sample, this clonotype turned up a few times. The rearrangement joins TRBV28 to TRBJ2-5; 9 bases are shared with TRBD1. This CDR3 contains 15 residues. CDR1 and CDR2 (germline): MDHEN, SYDVKM. The junction had 8 bases not matched to a gene; V was cut back by 2 bases and J by 7 bases. The CDR3 is CASSLEDRGGGTQYF. The CDR3, as DNA: TGTGCCAGCAGTTTAGAGGACAGGGGCGGCGGGACCCAGTACTTC. Full variable domain (remainder filled in from reference TRBV28 and TRBJ2-5): DVKVTQSSRYLVKRTGEKVFLECVQDMDHENMFWYRQDPGLGLRLIYFSYDVKMKEKGDIPEGYSVSREKKERFSLILESASTNQTSMYLCASSLEDRGGGTQYFGPGTRLLVL.

This clonotype was seen more than once but under ten times. The chain employs TRBV28 and TRBJ2-7; TRBD2 is a possible D gene (6 bases). V lost 5 bases and J lost 1, with 15 bases in between. The germline CDR1 and CDR2 sequences are MDHEN and SYDVKM. CDR3 length: 15 amino acids. The CDR3 region has the DNA TGTGCCAGCAGTGTCCAGGACCGGGGGTCCTACGAGCAGTACTTC. Its protein product is CASSVQDRGSYEQYF.

This clonotype was found many times. The J gene is TRBJ1-1, the V gene TRBV20-1, with no clear D. The germline V gene has CDR1 DFQATT and CDR2 SNEGSKA (reference sequence). The ends were cut back, 2 bases at V and 6 bases at J, with 10 bases in the middle. The CDR3 contains 12 residues. CDR3 amino acids: CSARFARAEAFF. CDR3 nucleotide sequence: TGCAGTGCTAGATTTGCGAGAGCTGAAGCTTTCTTT.

The rearrangement links TRBV4-1 to TRBJ2-7; perhaps TRBD1 as D (5 bases). The CDR3 has 13 residues. The germline V and J ends were trimmed by 6 bases and 3 bases, with 12 bases remaining between them. The germline CDR1 and CDR2 sequences are MGHRA and YSYEKL. CDR3 DNA: TGCGCCAGCAGACAGGCTTCGGACTACGAGCAGTACTTC. This sequence encodes CASRQASDYEQYF.